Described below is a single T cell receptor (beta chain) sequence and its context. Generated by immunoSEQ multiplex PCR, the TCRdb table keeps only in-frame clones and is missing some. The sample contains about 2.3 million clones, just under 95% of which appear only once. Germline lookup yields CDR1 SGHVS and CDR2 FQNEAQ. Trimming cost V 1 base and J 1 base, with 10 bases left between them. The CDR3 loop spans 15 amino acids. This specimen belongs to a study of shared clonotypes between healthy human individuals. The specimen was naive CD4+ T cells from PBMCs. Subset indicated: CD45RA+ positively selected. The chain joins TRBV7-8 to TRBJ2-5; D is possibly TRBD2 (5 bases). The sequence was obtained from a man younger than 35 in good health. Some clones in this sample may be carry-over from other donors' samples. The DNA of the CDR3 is TGTGCCAGCAGCTTAGTTGCGGGCGCCCAAGAGACCCAGTACTTC. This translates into CASSLVAGAQETQYF.